These T cell receptor beta chains were read from a single sample in a study of regulatory T cells in long-lasting Graves disease. TCRdb redid the calling of the multiplex PCR reads with MiXCR, one entry per CDR3 protein. The data show around 250,000 distinct CDR3 sequences, around 18% seen once. These same data were also listed under a study on T cells in Graves' hyperthyroidism and ophthalmopathy.

Sequencing used peripheral blood mononuclear cells (PBMCs), obtained at new diagnosis, from a patient treated with antithyroid drugs. All receptors come from a woman aged 25-40 years with Graves disease. The CDR3 runs from the conserved cysteine through the conserved F or W. Each record gives: V gene, CDR3 protein.

TRBV5-4 | CASSLSASWNTEAFF
TRBV12-3/TRBV12-4 | CASSDGGAKETQYF
TRBV6-9 | CASSYGGGGFDETQYF
TRBV6-2/TRBV6-3 | CAIKQGQGSYEQYF
TRBV5-1 | CASSLVPEDNEKLFF
TRBV7-2 | CASSLHRQSTNQPQHF
TRBV11-2 | CASSLDRQGAHTQYF
TRBV7-3 | CASSLSDTGELFF
TRBV12-3/TRBV12-4 | CASSLAGGWAKNIQYF
TRBV19 | CASTRGTPTNEKLFF
TRBV4-1 | CASSQGTSGGTDTQYF
TRBV19 | CASSIKGFNQPQHF
TRBV15 | CATGGYTGELFF
TRBV20-1 | CSARESGFNYGYTF
TRBV5-1 | CASSTWTSGGADEQFF
TRBV28 | CASSFFDRAGTQYF
TRBV7-9 | CASSPPEGRTGANVLTF
TRBV6-5 | CASSYIGDSYNSPLHF
TRBV27 | CASSFPQSNEQFF
TRBV20-1 | CSAQQARGGSTEAFF
TRBV7-2 | CASSSRWVGLTSGYTF
TRBV4-1 | CASRQSLGQGAPGYTF
TRBV20-1 | CSAQNDFYEQYF
TRBV10-1 | CASSDNSPEQYF
TRBV6-2/TRBV6-3 | CASSYTGAANEKLFF
TRBV7-2 | CASSLARLEGQNTEAFF
TRBV7-2 | CASSVAAGAQPQHF
TRBV7-3 | CASSQLGGELFF
TRBV20-1 | CSARDRTHFYGYTF
TRBV4-1 | CASSQAPGTGEQNEQFF
TRBV4-1 | CASSYPQGRSTEAFF
TRBV12-3/TRBV12-4 | CASSDRGSNQPQHF
TRBV5-1 | CASSLDWTEGNTIYF
TRBV28 | CASRGQGAMSGYEQYF
TRBV5-6 | CASSSGPSSGNTIYF
TRBV7-9 | CASSLGAGTDVMYF
TRBV2 | CASMIRDSNYGYTF
TRBV5-1 | CASRFRTLGDRGYNEQFF